The clone carrying this T cell receptor (beta chain) has a handful of counts. As yet, its antigen is unknown. CDR1 is MNHEY, CDR2 SMNVEV, per germline (reference sequence). There are 13 residues in the CDR3. J was trimmed by 3 bases and V by 8 bases; bases with no gene match: 6. The data are from a study of molecular identifiers for immune sequencing clone quantification. Overall study findings and caveats: Clones carrying above 20 RNA copies accounted for over 98% of effector molecules, under 1% in naive cells.

TCRdb analysed the PCR reads with MiXCR anew, one entry per CDR3 protein. The profile shows tens of thousands of distinct CDR3 sequences, nearly 25% of them singletons. The source material was naive CD8+ T cells from blood, with Jurkat cell RNA spiked in. The subset was: FACS-sorted CD8+CD4-CCR7+CD45RA+ naive T cells. The rearrangement joins TRBV27 to TRBJ2-7; 8 bases line up with TRBD2. This clonotype was sampled from a human donor in good health. Some libraries in this study had Jurkat cell RNA spiked in. The DNA of the CDR3 is TGTGCCAGCGGACCCGGGACTAGCTACGAGCAGTACTTC. Translation gives CASGPGTSYEQYF.